This T cell receptor (beta chain) emerged from a study of regulatory T cells in long-lasting Graves disease. General study points: TRBV28, TRBJ1-2 and TRBJ2-5 were favored in persistent disease. Graves' patients with persistent disease showed TCR diversity lower than patients newly diagnosed.

Time point meaning: newly diagnosed GD, antithyroid drugs for less than 3 months. Isolated PBMC RNA provided the starting material for the TCR library. CDR3-region Arm-PCR and iRepertoire HTBI primers produced the TCR beta libraries. TCRdb itself ran the multiplex PCR reads through MiXCR, one entry per CDR3 protein. The sample gives about 500,000 distinct CDR3 sequences, under 20% of which show up once; about 12% is in the top ten. This clonotype was recorded many times. The antigen is not known. The CDR3 is 17 residues long. The germline V gene has CDR1 SGHAT and CDR2 FQNNGV. Trimming took 4 bases from V and 1 from J; bases not matched to a gene: 9. A further study also used this sample, focusing on T cells in Graves' hyperthyroidism and ophthalmopathy.

This sequence originates from a man aged 35 to 55 with Graves disease. The genes are TRBV11-2 and TRBJ1-5, with 8 bases aligning to TRBD1. The sequences come from peripheral blood mononuclear cells (PBMCs), collected at new diagnosis, from a patient treated with antithyroid drugs. CDR3 DNA sequence: TGTGCCAGCAGCTACCGGGACAGGAAAGGAAGCAATCAGCCCCAGCATTTT. Translating it yields CASSYRDRKGSNQPQHF.